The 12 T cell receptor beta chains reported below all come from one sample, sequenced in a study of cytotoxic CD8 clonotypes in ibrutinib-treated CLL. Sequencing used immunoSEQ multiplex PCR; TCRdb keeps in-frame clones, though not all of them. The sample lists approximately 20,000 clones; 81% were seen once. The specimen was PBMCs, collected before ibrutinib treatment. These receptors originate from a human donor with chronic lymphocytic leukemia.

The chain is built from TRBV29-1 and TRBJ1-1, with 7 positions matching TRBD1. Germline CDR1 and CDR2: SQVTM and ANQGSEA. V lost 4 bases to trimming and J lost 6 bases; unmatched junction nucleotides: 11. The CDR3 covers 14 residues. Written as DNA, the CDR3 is TGCAGCGTTGCAGGGGGAAGGGGGATCGCTGAAGCTTTCTTT. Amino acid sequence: CSVAGGRGIAEAFF. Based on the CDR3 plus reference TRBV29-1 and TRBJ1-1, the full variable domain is SAVISQKPSRDICQRGTSLTIQCQVDSQVTMMFWYRQQPGQSLTLIATANQGSEATYESGFVIDKFPISRPNLTFSTLTVSNMSPEDSSIYLCSVAGGRGIAEAFFGQGTRLTVV.

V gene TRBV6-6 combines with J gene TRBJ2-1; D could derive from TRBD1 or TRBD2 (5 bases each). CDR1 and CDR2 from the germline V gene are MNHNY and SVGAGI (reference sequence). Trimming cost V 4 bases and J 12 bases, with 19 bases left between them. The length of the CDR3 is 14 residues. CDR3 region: CASSSRPTVEGQFF. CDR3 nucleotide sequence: TGTGCCAGCAGTTCGCGACCGACAGTTGAGGGGCAGTTCTTC.

CDR3 residues: CASSRAMNTEAFF. CDR3 nucleotides: TGTGCCAGCTCAAGGGCTATGAACACTGAAGCTTTCTTT. The chain combines TRBV9 with TRBJ1-1, with D unresolved. Germline loops: CDR1 SGDLS, CDR2 YYNGEE. V was clipped by 7 bases and J by 0 bases, with 10 bases between them. The length of the CDR3 is 13 residues.

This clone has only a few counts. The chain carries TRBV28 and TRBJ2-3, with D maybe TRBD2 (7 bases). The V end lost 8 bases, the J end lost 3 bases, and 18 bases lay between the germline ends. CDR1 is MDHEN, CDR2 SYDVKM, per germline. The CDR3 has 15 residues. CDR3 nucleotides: TGTGCCAGCGGGCTTGTGGGGGGGGCAACAGATACGCAGTATTTT. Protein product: CASGLVGGATDTQYF.

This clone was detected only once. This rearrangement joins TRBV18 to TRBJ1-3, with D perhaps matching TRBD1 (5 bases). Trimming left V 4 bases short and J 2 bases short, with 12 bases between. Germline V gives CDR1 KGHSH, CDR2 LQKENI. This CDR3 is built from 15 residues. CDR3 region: CASSLRGFPGNTIYF. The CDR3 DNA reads TGTGCCAGCTCACTCCGGGGGTTTCCTGGAAACACCATATATTTT.

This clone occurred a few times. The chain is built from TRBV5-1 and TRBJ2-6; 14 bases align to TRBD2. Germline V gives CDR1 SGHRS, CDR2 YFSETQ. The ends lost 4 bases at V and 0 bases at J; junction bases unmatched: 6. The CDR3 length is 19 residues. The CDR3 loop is CASSPGLAGGSSGANVLTF. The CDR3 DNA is TGCGCCAGCAGCCCCGGACTAGCGGGGGGCAGCTCTGGGGCCAACGTCCTGACTTTC.

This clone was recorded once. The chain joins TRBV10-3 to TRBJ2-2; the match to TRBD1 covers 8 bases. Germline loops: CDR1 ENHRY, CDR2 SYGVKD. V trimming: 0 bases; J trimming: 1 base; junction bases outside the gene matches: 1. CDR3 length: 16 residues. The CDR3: CAISESGTGNTGELFF. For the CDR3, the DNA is TGTGCCATCAGTGAGTCCGGGACAGGGAACACCGGGGAGCTGTTTTTT.

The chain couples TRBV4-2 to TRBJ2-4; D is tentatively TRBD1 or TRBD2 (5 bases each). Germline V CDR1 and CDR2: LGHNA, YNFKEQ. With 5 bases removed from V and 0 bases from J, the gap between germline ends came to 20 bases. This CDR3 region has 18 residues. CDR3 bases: TGTGCCAGCAGCTTGGGACCAAGTGAGTTCCTAGCCAAAAACATTCAGTACTTC. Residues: CASSLGPSEFLAKNIQYF.

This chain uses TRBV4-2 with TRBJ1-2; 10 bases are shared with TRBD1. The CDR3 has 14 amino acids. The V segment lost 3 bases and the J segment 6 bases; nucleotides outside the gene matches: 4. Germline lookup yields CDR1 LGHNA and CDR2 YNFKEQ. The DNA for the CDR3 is TGTGCCAGCAGCCAGACAGGGGGCAGGGATGGCTACACCTTC. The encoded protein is CASSQTGGRDGYTF.

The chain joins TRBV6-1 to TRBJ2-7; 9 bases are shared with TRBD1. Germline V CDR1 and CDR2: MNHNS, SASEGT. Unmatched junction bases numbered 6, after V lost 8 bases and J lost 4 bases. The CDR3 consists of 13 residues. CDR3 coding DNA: TGTGCCAGCGGGGACAGGGCGAGATACGAGCAGTACTTC. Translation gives CASGDRARYEQYF.

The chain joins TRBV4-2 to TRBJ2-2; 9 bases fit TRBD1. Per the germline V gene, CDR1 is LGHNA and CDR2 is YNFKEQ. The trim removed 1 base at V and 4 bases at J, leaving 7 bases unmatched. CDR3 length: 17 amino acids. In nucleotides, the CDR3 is TGTGCCAGCAGCCAAGTACAGGGGGCCGGGACCACCGGGGAGCTGTTTTTT. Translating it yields CASSQVQGAGTTGELFF.

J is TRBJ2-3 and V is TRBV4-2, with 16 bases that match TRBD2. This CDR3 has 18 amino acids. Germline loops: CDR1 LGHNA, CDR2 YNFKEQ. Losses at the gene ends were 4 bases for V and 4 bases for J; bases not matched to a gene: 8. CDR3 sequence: CASSRAGTSGGAPDTQYF. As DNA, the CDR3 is TGTGCCAGCAGCCGGGCCGGGACTAGCGGGGGGGCCCCAGATACGCAGTATTTT.